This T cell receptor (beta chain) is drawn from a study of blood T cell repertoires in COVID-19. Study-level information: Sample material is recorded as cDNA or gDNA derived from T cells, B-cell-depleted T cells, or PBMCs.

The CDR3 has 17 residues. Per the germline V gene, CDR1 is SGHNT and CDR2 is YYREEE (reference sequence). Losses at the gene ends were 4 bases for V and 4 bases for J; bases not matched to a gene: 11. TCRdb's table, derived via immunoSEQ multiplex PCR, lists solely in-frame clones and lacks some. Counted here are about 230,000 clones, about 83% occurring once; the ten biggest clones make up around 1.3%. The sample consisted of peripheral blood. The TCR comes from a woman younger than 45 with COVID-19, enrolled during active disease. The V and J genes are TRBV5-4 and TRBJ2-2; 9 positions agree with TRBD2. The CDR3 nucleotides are TGTGCCAGCAGCCGGCGGCGGGGGGGCGCCAGCACCGGGGAGCTGTTTTTT. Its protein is CASSRRRGGASTGELFF.